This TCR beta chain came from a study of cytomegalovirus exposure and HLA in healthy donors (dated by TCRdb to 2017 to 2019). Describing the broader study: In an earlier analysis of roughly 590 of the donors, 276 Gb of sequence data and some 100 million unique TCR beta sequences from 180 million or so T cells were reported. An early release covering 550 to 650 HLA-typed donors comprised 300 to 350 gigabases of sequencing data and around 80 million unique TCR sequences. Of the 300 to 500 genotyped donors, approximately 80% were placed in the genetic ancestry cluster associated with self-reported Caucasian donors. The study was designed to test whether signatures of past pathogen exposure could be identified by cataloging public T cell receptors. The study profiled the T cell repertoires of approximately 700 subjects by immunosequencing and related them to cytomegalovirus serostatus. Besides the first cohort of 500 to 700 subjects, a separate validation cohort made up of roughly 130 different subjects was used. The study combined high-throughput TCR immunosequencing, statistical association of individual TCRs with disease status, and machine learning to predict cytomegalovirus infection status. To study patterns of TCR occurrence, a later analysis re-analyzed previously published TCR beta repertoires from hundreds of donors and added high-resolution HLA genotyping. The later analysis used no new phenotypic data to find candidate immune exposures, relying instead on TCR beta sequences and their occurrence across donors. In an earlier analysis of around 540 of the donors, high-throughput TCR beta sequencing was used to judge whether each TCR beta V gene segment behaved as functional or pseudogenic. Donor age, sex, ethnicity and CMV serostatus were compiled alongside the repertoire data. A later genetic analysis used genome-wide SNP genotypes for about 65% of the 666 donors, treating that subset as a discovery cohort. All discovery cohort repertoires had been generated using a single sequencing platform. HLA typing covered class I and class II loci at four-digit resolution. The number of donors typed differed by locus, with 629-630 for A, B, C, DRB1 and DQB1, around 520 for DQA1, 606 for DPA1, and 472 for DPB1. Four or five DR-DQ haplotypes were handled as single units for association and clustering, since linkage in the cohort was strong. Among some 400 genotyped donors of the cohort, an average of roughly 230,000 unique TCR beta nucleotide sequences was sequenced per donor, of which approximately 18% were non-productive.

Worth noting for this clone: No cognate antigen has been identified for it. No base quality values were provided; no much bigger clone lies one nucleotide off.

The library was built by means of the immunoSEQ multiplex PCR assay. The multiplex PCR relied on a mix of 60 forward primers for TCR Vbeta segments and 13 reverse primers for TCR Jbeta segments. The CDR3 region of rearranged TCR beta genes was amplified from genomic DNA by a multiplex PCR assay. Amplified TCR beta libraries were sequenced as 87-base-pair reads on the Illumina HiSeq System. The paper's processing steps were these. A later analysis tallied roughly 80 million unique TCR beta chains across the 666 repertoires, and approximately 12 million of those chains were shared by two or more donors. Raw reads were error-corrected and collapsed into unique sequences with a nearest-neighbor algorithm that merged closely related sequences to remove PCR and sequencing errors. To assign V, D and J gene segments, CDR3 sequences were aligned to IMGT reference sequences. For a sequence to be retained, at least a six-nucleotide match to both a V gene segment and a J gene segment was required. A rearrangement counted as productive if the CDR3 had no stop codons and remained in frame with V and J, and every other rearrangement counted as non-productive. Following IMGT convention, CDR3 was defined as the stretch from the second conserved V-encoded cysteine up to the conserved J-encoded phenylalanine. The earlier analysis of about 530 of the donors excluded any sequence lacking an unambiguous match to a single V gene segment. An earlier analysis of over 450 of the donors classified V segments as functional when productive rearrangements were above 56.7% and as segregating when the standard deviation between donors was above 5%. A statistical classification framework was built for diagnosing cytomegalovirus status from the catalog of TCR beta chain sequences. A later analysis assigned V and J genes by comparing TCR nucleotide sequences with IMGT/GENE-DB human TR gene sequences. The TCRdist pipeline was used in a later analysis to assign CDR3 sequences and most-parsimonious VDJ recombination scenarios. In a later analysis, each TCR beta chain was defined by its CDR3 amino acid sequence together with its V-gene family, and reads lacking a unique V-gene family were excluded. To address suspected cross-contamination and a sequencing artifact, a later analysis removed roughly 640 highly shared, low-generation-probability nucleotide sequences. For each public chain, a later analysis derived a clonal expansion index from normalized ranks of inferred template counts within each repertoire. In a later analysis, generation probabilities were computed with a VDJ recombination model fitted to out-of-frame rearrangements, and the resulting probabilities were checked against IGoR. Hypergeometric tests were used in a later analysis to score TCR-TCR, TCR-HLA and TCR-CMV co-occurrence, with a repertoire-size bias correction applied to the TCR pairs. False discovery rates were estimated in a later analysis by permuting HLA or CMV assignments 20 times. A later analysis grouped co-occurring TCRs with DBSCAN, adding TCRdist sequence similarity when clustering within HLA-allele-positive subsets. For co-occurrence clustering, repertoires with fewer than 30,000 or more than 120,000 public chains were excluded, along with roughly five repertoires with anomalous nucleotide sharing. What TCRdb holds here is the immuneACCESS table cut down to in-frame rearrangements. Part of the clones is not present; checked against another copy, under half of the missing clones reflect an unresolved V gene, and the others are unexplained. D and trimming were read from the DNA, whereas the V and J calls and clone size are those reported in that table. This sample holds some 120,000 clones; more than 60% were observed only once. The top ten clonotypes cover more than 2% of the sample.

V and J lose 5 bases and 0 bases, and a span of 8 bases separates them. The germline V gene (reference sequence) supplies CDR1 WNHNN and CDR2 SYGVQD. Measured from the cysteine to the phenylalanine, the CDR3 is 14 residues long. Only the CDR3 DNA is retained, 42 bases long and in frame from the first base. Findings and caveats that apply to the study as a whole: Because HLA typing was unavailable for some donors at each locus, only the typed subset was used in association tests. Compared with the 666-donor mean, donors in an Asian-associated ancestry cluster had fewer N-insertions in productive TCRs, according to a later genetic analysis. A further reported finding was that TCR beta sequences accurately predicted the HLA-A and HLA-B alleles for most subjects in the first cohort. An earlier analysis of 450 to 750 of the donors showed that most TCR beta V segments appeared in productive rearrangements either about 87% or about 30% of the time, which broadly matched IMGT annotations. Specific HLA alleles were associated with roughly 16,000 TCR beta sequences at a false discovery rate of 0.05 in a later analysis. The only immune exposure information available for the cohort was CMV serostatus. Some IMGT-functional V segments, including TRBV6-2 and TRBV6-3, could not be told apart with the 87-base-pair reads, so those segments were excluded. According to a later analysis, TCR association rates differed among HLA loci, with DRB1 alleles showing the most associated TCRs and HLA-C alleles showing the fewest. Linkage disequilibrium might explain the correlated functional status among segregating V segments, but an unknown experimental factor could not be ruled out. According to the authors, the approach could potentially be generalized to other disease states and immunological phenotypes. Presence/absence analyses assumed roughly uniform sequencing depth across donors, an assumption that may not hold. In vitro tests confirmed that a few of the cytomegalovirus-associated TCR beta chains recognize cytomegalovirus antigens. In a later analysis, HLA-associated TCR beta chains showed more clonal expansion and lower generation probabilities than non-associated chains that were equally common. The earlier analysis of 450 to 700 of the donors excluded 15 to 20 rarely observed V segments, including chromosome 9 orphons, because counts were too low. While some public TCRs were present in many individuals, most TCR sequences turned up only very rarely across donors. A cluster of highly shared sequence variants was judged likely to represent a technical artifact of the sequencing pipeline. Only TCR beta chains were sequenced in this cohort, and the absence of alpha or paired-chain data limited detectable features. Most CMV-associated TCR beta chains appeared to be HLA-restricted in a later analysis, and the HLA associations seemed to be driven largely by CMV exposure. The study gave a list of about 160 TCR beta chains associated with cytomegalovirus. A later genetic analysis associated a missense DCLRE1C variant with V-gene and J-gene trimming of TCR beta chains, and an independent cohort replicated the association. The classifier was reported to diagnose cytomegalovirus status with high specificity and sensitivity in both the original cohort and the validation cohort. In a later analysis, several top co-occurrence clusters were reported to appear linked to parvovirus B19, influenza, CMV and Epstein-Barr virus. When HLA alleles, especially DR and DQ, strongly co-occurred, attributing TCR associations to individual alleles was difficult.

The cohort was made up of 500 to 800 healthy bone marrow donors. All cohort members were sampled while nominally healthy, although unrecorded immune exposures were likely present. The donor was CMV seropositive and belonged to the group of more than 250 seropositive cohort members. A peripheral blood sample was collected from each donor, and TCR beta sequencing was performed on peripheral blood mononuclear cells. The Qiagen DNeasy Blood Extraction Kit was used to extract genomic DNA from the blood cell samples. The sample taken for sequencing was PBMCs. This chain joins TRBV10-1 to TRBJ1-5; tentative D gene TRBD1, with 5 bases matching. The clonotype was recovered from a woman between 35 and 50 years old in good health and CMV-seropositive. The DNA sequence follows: TGCGCCAGCAGTCCAGGGTATAGCAATCAGCCCCAGCATTTT. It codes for CASSPGYSNQPQHF.